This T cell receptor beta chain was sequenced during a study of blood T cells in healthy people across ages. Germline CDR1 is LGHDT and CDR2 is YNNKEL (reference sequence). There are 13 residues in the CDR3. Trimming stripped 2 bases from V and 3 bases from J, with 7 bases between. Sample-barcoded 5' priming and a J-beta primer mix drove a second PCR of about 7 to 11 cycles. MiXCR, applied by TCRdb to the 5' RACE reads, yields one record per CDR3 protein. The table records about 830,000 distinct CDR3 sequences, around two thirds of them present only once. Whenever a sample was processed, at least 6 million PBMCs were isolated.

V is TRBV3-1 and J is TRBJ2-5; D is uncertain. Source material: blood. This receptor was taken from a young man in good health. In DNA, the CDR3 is TGTGCCAGCAGCCAAACGCTGAAAGAGACCCAGTACTTC. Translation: CASSQTLKETQYF.